This TCR beta chain was observed in a study of T cell repertoires in cytomegalovirus infection. On the study more broadly: Shared public TCR beta signatures pointed to both CMV infection and a matching HLA type. Study outcomes and limitations: Accumulated public TCR beta family frequency recognized individuals carrying CMV together with the relevant HLA. What dominated the ex vivo response were HLA-C-restricted CMV-specific TCR beta clonotypes.

For this clonotype: Its antigen is not identified.

TCRdb re-derived calls from the reads in MiXCR, one entry per CDR3 protein. This table holds about 150,000 distinct CDR3 sequences, 17% found once. Losses at the gene ends were 7 bases for V and 1 base for J; bases not matched to a gene: 16. The CDR3 consists of 19 residues. Germline V gene lookup returns CDR1 MNHEY and CDR2 SVGEGT. This chain uses TRBV6-2 or TRBV6-3 with TRBJ2-5; TRBD2 agrees at 12 bases. The sample consisted of CD8+ T cells from PBMCs. This TCR derives from a human donor in good health (CMV status not recorded). Some clones in this sample may be carry-over from other donors' samples. The CDR3 loop reads CASTPPIRTSGTFQETQYF. The CDR3 bases are TGTGCCAGCACCCCTCCCATCCGGACTAGCGGGACCTTCCAAGAGACCCAGTACTTC.